This paragraph covers one T cell receptor beta chain sequence. Its antigen is currently not known. Per-base qualities were not stored, and no clone one base away is much larger. The data were taken from a study of blood T cell repertoires in COVID-19 (dated by TCRdb to about 2020). Notes on the research overall: Collaborator samples came from the United States, Italy and Spain and covered acute and convalescent phases of COVID-19. The dataset comprised deeply sampled blood TCRbeta repertoires from subjects exposed to, actively infected with, or recovered from COVID-19. The prospective study material was composed of cDNA or gDNA derived from T cells, B-cell-depleted T cells, or PBMCs. Where available, HLA class I and class II types were obtained from metadata supplied by the sample provider rather than from assay-based typing. A freely available public database, intended as a resource for researchers studying the immune response to SARS-CoV-2, is where the repertoires were released. Samples came from the ongoing ImmuneRACE study (first 160 participants) plus 1,254 subjects from 6 global collaborators. Nearly every sample came with metadata listing a de-identified subject ID, COVID-19 status, age in years and sex. Paper-wide results and their limitations: Clinical and demographic metadata were provided uncurated, with the amount varying by source and participant.

TCRbeta CDR3 regions were amplified from genomic DNA by means of the immunoSEQ Assay, a bias-controlled multiplex PCR. In the authors' own workflow: The number of nucleated cells in each sample was estimated by amplification of reference gene primers within the assay. To quantify the absolute abundance of each unique TCRbeta CDR3 rearrangement, sequence reads were collapsed and filtered. For each sample, productive Simpson clonality was calculated as the square root of Simpson's diversity index across productive rearrangements. The table was pulled from immuneACCESS by TCRdb, which kept in-frame rearrangements only. Such tables lose some clones; where checked, under half of the loss comes from unresolved V genes, and the rest has no known cause. V and J calls and clone size are as listed in that table; D and trimming were resolved from the DNA. Here the sample has 30,000 or so clones; approximately 85% occur a single time. The top ten clones comprise around 9% of the sample.

Whole blood was collected in K2EDTA tubes by collaborating institutions according to the institutions' own protocols. For TCRbeta analysis, collaborators shipped samples as frozen whole blood, isolated PBMCs, or DNA extracted from either of those sample types. CDR1 SQVTM and CDR2 ANQGSEA are derived from the germline V gene. V is pared back by 7 bases and J by 5 bases, with 13 bases lying between the germline termini. The CDR3 has 12 amino acids, counting the end cysteine and phenylalanine. Just CDR3 DNA is preserved here, 36 bases in frame from base 1. The chain joins TRBV29-1 to TRBJ2-3, and the D gene may be TRBD2, 5 bases matching. The sequenced sample consisted of peripheral blood. The clonotype was recovered from a man older than 75 with active COVID-19. Here is the DNA: TGCAGCGGTGGGGTTGGAGGAGATACGCAGTATTTT. This codes for CSGGVGGDTQYF.